Presented here are 17 T cell receptor beta chains from one specimen sequenced in a study of naive and memory T cell subsets. The beta constant-region primer was an equimolar mix of two oligonucleotides covering TRBC1 and TRBC2. Ligated cDNA was amplified by four rounds of PCR with nested alpha and beta constant-region primers and SP2. Each CDR3 protein is one row after TCRdb ran MiXCR on the UMI-ligation and nested PCR reads. The sample carries 85,000 or so distinct CDR3 sequences, about 10% recorded once. The specimen was naive CD8+ T cells from blood. Receptors were obtained from a human donor in good health.

The chain employs TRBV6-4 and TRBJ2-2; no clear D. With 2 bases removed from V and 3 bases from J, the gap between germline ends came to 4 bases. From germline, CDR1 is MRHNA and CDR2 SNTAGT. The CDR3 is 13 amino acids. This CDR3 reads CASSDRYTGELFF. CDR3 sequence (DNA): TGTGCCAGCAGTGACAGATACACCGGGGAGCTGTTTTTT.

The gene calls are TRBV9 and TRBJ2-1; no clear D. This CDR3 is 17 amino acids long. V gave up 0 bases and J gave up 0 bases, with 13 bases separating them. The germline gives CDR1 SGDLS, CDR2 YYNGEE. The CDR3 DNA is TGTGCCAGCAGCGTAGTCCTATCCGAAAGCTCCTACAATGAGCAGTTCTTC. This translates into CASSVVLSESSYNEQFF.

This clonotype was seen only a few times. The chain links TRBV28 to TRBJ1-5; D unresolved. CDR1 and CDR2 from the germline V gene are MDHEN and SYDVKM. Trimming left V 6 bases short and J 7 bases short, with 7 bases between. This CDR3 region has 11 residues. CDR3 sequence: CASSPGQPQHF. In DNA, the CDR3 is TGTGCCAGCAGCCCTGGGCAGCCCCAGCATTTT.

The chain uses TRBV6-2 or TRBV6-3 and TRBJ1-5; D gene unclear. The V end was cut by 3 bases, the J end by 5 bases, with 8 bases between. The V gene's germline CDR1 is MNHEY and CDR2 SVGEGT. The CDR3 runs 13 residues. In DNA form, the CDR3 reads TGTGCCAGCAGTTATACTAACCATCAGCCCCAGCATTTT. Protein sequence: CASSYTNHQPQHF.

This chain uses TRBV30 with TRBJ2-5; 8 bases agree with TRBD2. CDR3 length: 16 residues. The V and J ends lost 3 bases and 2 bases, in that order; junction bases with no gene match: 11. Germline V gene data show CDR1 as GTSNPN and CDR2 as SVGIG (reference sequence). As DNA, the CDR3 is TGTGCCTGGAGCCCCGACGGGACTAGGGAGCAAGAGACCCAGTACTTC. Translating gives CAWSPDGTREQETQYF. The variable domain in full, completed from reference TRBV30 and TRBJ2-5, reads SQTIHQWPATLVQPVGSPLSLECTVEGTSNPNLYWYRQAAGRGLQLLFYSVGIGQISSEVPQNLSASRPQDRQFILSSKKLLLSDSGFYLCAWSPDGTREQETQYFGPGTRLLVL.

This clonotype was detected a few times. This rearrangement joins TRBV27 to TRBJ2-7, with D tentatively TRBD1 (6 bases). This CDR3 comprises 14 residues. Per germline, CDR1 MNHEY and CDR2 SMNVEV (reference sequence). V lost 5 bases and J 2 bases, leaving 13 bases between the germline ends. CDR3 sequence: CASSLDRTAYEQYF. Here the CDR3 DNA reads TGTGCCAGCAGTCTTGACAGGACTGCCTACGAGCAGTACTTC.

The sample holds many counts of this clonotype. The genes are TRBV9 and TRBJ2-3; TRBD1 is a possible D gene (5 bases). The germline V gene encodes CDR1 SGDLS and CDR2 YYNGEE. The CDR3 is made up of 14 amino acids. Trimming removed 0 bases from V and 4 bases from J, with 9 bases in between. Here the CDR3 DNA reads TGTGCCAGCAGCGTAGAAGGGGCCGCAGATACGCAGTATTTT. Translated, it gives CASSVEGAADTQYF.

The V gene is TRBV28, the J gene TRBJ1-5; D remains unclear. The germline CDR1 and CDR2 sequences are MDHEN and SYDVKM. The CDR3 contains 14 residues. V was trimmed by 4 bases and J by 3 bases, leaving 10 bases between them. Here the CDR3 DNA reads TGTGCCAGCAGTTCTAGGAAGACCAATCAGCCCCAGCATTTT. Translation gives CASSSRKTNQPQHF.

The V gene is TRBV4-1, the J gene TRBJ1-5, with a weak D call TRBD1 (6 bases). V was cut by 2 bases and J by 4 bases, with 12 bases left in between. Germline V gene lookup returns CDR1 MGHRA and CDR2 YSYEKL. The CDR3 extends over 15 amino acids. The CDR3 DNA reads TGCGCCAGCAGCCAAACACAGGGTAGAAATCAGCCCCAGCATTTT. Protein product: CASSQTQGRNQPQHF.

This clonotype was picked up many times. This chain uses TRBV15 with TRBJ2-6; 8 nucleotides agree with TRBD2. The germline V gene encodes CDR1 LNHNV and CDR2 YYDKDF (reference sequence). V was pared by 0 bases and J by 0 bases, with 7 bases of the junction left unmatched. The length of the CDR3 is 19 residues. The CDR3 DNA sequence: TGTGCCACCAGCAGAGATTTAGGACGGGGGGGCTCTGGGGCCAACGTCCTGACTTTC. As protein: CATSRDLGRGGSGANVLTF. The complete variable domain, with remaining parts taken from reference TRBV15 and TRBJ2-6, reads DAMVIQNPRYQVTQFGKPVTLSCSQTLNHNVMYWYQQKSSQAPKLLFHYYDKDFNNEADTPDNFQSRRPNTSFCFLDIRSPGLGDTAMYLCATSRDLGRGGSGANVLTFGAGSRLTVL.

This clonotype was seen ten or more times. The V call is TRBV25-1, the J call TRBJ2-7, with D unclear. In germline, CDR1 is MGHDK, CDR2 SYGVNS. V dropped 2 bases and J dropped 3 bases, with 17 bases sitting between them. This CDR3 comprises 16 residues. CDR3 in DNA: TGTGCCAGCAGTGAACAGTGGGTTTGTTCGGTCTACGAGCAGTACTTC. Translation gives CASSEQWVCSVYEQYF.

The chain links TRBV30 to TRBJ1-4; no firm D call. Germline V gene sequence: CDR1 GTSNPN, CDR2 SVGIG (reference sequence). The CDR3 loop spans 11 amino acids. V shed 2 bases and J shed 4 bases, with 2 bases lying between them. This chain's CDR3 is CAWSFNEKLFF. The CDR3 bases are TGTGCCTGGAGTTTTAATGAAAAACTGTTTTTT. The complete variable domain, with remaining parts taken from reference TRBV30 and TRBJ1-4, reads SQTIHQWPATLVQPVGSPLSLECTVEGTSNPNLYWYRQAAGRGLQLLFYSVGIGQISSEVPQNLSASRPQDRQFILSSKKLLLSDSGFYLCAWSFNEKLFFGSGTQLSVL.

This clonotype was recorded at least ten times. V gene TRBV12-3 or TRBV12-4 combines with J gene TRBJ2-1; D unclear. CDR3 length equals 12 residues. V lost 5 bases and J 8 bases, leaving 10 bases between the germline ends. Here the CDR3 reads CASSPSGYEQFF. The CDR3 DNA reads as TGTGCCAGCAGTCCGTCGGGTTATGAGCAGTTCTTC.

This chain uses TRBV6-6 with TRBJ2-7; D is uncertain. The CDR3 extends over 13 amino acids. Germline V gene lookup returns CDR1 MNHNY and CDR2 SVGAGI (reference sequence). The V and J ends lost 2 bases and 0 bases respectively, with 5 bases between them. DNA for the CDR3: TGTGCCAGCAGTTACGATCCCTCCTACGAGCAGTACTTC. This sequence encodes CASSYDPSYEQYF.

This rearrangement joins TRBV28 to TRBJ2-2; TRBD1 agrees at 11 bases. V trimming: 6 bases; J trimming: 3 bases; junction bases outside the gene matches: 15. The CDR3 sequence is 19 residues long. Per germline, CDR1 MDHEN and CDR2 SYDVKM. The chain's CDR3 is CASSLLLVPGQGDTGELFF. As DNA, the CDR3 is TGTGCCAGCAGCCTACTTCTCGTGCCGGGACAGGGGGACACCGGGGAGCTGTTTTTT.

This clonotype was detected a few times. The rearrangement uses TRBV10-3 and TRBJ2-6, with 7 positions matching TRBD2. CDR3 length equals 16 residues. After removal of 3 bases from V and 3 bases from J, the junction contained 5 bases not matched to a gene. The germline gives CDR1 ENHRY, CDR2 SYGVKD. CDR3 nucleotide sequence: TGTGCCATCAGTGACCCCTGGGAGGGTGGGGCCAACGTCCTGACTTTC. Its translation is CAISDPWEGGANVLTF.

V is TRBV30 and J is TRBJ2-3, with 7 bases that match TRBD2. Germline loops: CDR1 GTSNPN, CDR2 SVGIG (reference sequence). V lost 2 bases to trimming and J lost 4 bases; unmatched junction nucleotides: 6. The CDR3 totals 14 residues. CDR3 residues: CAWSTSGTSDTQYF. The DNA for the CDR3 is TGTGCCTGGAGTACAAGCGGGACGTCAGATACGCAGTATTTT.